The 22 T cell receptor beta chains below come from one sample, sequenced in a study of tumor and adjacent non-tumor tissue in lung cancer listed by TCRdb under 2018. Library preparation used multiplex PCR. The sequencer was an Illumina HiSeq 2500. TCRbeta libraries were constructed through three rounds of nested PCR with primers (Table S4) according to protocols adapted from ARM-PCR. TCRdb applied fastp at Q25 and MiXCR to the public reads, then kept only in-frame beta chains. One record per CDR3 amino acid sequence lists the most common genes and DNA. This sample holds about 79,000 distinct CDR3 sequences; 55% to 75% were observed only once. The ten largest clones represent around 10% of the sample. Bulk unsorted tissue served as the source for RNA extraction, and RNA quality was assessed using a NanoDrop ND-1000 and an Agilent 2100. Sequencing was carried out using lung tumor tissue. The receptors derive from a woman in her thirties or forties with non-small cell lung cancer.

This clonotype was picked up a small number of times. A clone one base away is much larger, so this may be a read error. The chain carries TRBV6-1 and TRBJ2-1, with D possibly being TRBD1 (5 bases). The CDR3 spans 15 residues. V was pared by 4 bases and J by 8 bases, with 18 bases between. The germline CDR1 and CDR2 sequences are MNHNS and SASEGT. CDR3 in amino acids: CASSGGAWGGDEQFF. DNA for the CDR3: TGTGCCAGCAGTGGAGGAGCGTGGGGCGGCGATGAGCAGTTCTTC.

This clonotype was detected once. Relative to the germline gene, one junction end is altered; a read error may explain this. The chain carries TRBV5-1 and TRBJ1-1; D remains ambiguous. CDR3 length: 16 residues. Germline V lookup: CDR1 SGHRS, CDR2 YFSETQ. The CDR3 protein is CASSLVVWEPMTEAFF. CDR3 nucleotide sequence: TGCGCCAGCAGCTTGGTTGTCTGGGAGCCTATGACTGAAGCCTTCTTT.

This clonotype was detected only a few times. The junction differs from germline at one of its ends, possibly a read error. This chain links TRBV14 with TRBJ2-2; tentatively, D is TRBD1 or TRBD2 (6 bases each). CDR3 length equals 15 residues. CDR1 SGHDN and CDR2 FVKESK come from the germline V gene. CDR3 region: CASSQQGGPTRELFF. The DNA of the CDR3 is TGTGCCAGCAGCCAGCAAGGGGGGCCCACCAGGGAGCTGTTTTTT.

This clonotype was recorded once. The rearrangement links TRBV29-1 to TRBJ2-1; D is undetermined. The CDR3 totals 13 residues. Germline V CDR1 and CDR2: SQVTM, ANQGSEA. Trimming removed 5 bases from V and 11 bases from J, with 19 bases in between. CDR3 DNA sequence: TGCAGCGTTCCGAGACGAATCCCAAATAAGCAGTTCTTC. It encodes CSVPRRIPNKQFF.

To note about this clonotype: One end of the junction fails to match germline, which may point to a read error. The chain has TRBV11-2 and TRBJ2-1, with TRBD2 matching 9 bases. The V gene's germline CDR1 is SGHAT and CDR2 FQNNGV. This CDR3 is built from 15 residues. The DNA of the CDR3 is TGTGCCAGCGACTTAGATCCCAGCGGGGGGATTGAGCAGCTCTTC. Translation gives CASDLDPSGGIEQLF.

In regard to this clonotype: The junction shows a germline mismatch at one end, possibly a read error. The rearrangement uses TRBV29-1 and TRBJ1-5; no definite D call. The CDR3 spans 14 residues. Germline CDR1 reads SQVTM; CDR2 reads ANQGSEA. For the CDR3, the DNA is TGCAGTGTATCCCCCCACGGGAGCAGTCAGCCCCAGCATTTT. Its protein product is CSVSPHGSSQPQHF.

This chain links TRBV12-3 or TRBV12-4 with TRBJ2-3; D is undetermined. V was cut by 5 bases and J by 1 base, with 19 bases left in between. The CDR3 contains 17 residues. CDR3 DNA sequence: TGTGCCAGCAGTCAAAGGCAGCTGGTTCATGGCACAGATACGCAGTATTTT. Translation gives CASSQRQLVHGTDTQYF.

Concerning this clonotype itself: At one end, the junction sequence differs from germline, possibly due to a read error. The J gene is TRBJ2-3, the V gene TRBV6-1; D is undetermined. Germline lookup yields CDR1 MNHNS and CDR2 SASEGT. The CDR3 is 13 amino acids. The CDR3 nucleotides read TGTGCCAGCAGTGGACCCCCTCTGGCTACGCGGTATTTT. It codes for CASSGPPLATRYF.

CDR3 sequence: CASSPTGTDSTQYF. CDR3 nucleotide sequence: TGTGCCAGCAGTCCCACGGGCACGGACAGTACACAATATTTT. This rearrangement joins TRBV11-2 to TRBJ2-3; possible D gene TRBD1, 6 bases. V was pared by 6 bases and J by 15 bases, with 25 bases between. This CDR3 is built from 14 residues. Looked up from germline, CDR1 is SGHAT and CDR2 is FQNNGV.

On this clonotype: Since no conserved phenylalanine or tryptophan closes the CDR3, a read error is the likely cause. The chain links TRBV29-1 to TRBJ2-7, with 7 bases matching TRBD2. Germline V gene data show CDR1 as SQVTM and CDR2 as ANQGSEA. V was pared by 6 bases and J by 6 bases, with 14 bases of the junction left unmatched. The CDR3 is 14 amino acids. The DNA for the CDR3 is TGCAGCGTGAGGGTCGGGGGGTCTAGGAGCGAGCAGTACCTC. This sequence encodes CSVRVGGSRSEQYL.

This clonotype has a single count. Just one base apart from a much larger clone, this may be a read error. The chain joins TRBV20-1 to TRBJ2-3; TRBD1 matches at 8 bases. There are 12 residues in the CDR3. Germline V lookup: CDR1 DFQATT, CDR2 SNEGSKA (reference sequence). This CDR3 reads CSARDRVDMQYF. CDR3 DNA sequence: TGCAGTGCTAGGGACAGGGTTGATATGCAGTATTTT.

About this clonotype itself: Just one base apart from a much larger clone, this may be a read error. The genes are TRBV6-5 and TRBJ1-1, with a possible D match to TRBD1 (5 bases). The germline gives CDR1 MNHEY, CDR2 SVGAGI. V was cut by 6 bases and J by 3 bases, with 11 bases left in between. CDR3 length equals 13 residues. CDR3: CASSQGRDTEAFF. CDR3 in DNA: TGTGCCAGCAGCCAGGGACGGGACACTGAAGCTTTCTTT.

Details on this clonotype: At one boundary the junction diverges from the germline segment, which might be a read error. This rearrangement joins TRBV5-5 to TRBJ2-7, with 8 bases lining up with TRBD1. Germline V gene lookup returns CDR1 SGHKS and CDR2 YYEKEE (reference sequence). This CDR3 spans 14 amino acids. In DNA, the CDR3 is TGTACCAGAAAGCCCGGGACAGGCTCCTACGAGCAGTACTTC. Translating gives CTRKPGTGSYEQYF. The whole variable domain, filled in from reference TRBV5-5 and TRBJ2-7, reads DAGVTQSPTHLIKTRGQQVTLRCSPISGHKSVSWYQQVLGQGPQFIFQYYEKEERGRGNFPDRFSARQFPNYSSELNVNALLLGDSALYLCTRKPGTGSYEQYFGPGTRLTVT.

This clonotype appeared once. A much larger clone is a single base away; this may be a read error. This chain connects TRBV30 to TRBJ1-3; D is ambiguous. The CDR3 is 13 amino acids. The V end was cut by 5 bases, the J end by 1 base, with 9 bases between. Germline V gene data show CDR1 as GTSNPN and CDR2 as SVGIG (reference sequence). The CDR3 sequence is CAWDWRSGNTIYF. Written as DNA, the CDR3 is TGTGCCTGGGACTGGCGATCTGGAAACACCATATATTTT. Looking up the rest from reference TRBV30 and TRBJ1-3 gives the full variable domain: SQTIHQWPATLVQPVGSPLSLECTVEGTSNPNLYWYRQAAGRGLQLLFYSVGIGQISSEVPQNLSASRPQDRQFILSSKKLLLSDSGFYLCAWDWRSGNTIYFGEGSWLTVV.

A note on this clonotype: Being one base from a much bigger clone, this may be a read error. The chain is built from TRBV11-2 and TRBJ1-5; D possibly corresponds to TRBD1 (6 bases). Trimming removed 5 bases from V and 5 bases from J, with 13 bases in between. Germline V gene data show CDR1 as SGHAT and CDR2 as FQNNGV. The CDR3 has 14 amino acids. CDR3 protein: CASSPWGGHQPQHF. The CDR3 region has the DNA TGTGCCAGCAGCCCATGGGGGGGGCATCAGCCCCAGCATTTT. Full variable domain (rest looked up from reference TRBV11-2 and TRBJ1-5): EAGVAQSPRYKIIEKRQSVAFWCNPISGHATLYWYQQILGQGPKLLIQFQNNGVVDDSQLPKDRFSAERLKGVDSTLKIQPAKLEDSAVYLCASSPWGGHQPQHFGDGTRLSIL.

A word on this clonotype: The conserved final phenylalanine or tryptophan is absent from the CDR3, which likely points to a read error. This chain joins TRBV5-5 and TRBJ2-5, with 7 bases that match TRBD1. The germline V gene has CDR1 SGHKS and CDR2 YYEKEE (reference sequence). This CDR3 region has 14 residues. CDR3 DNA: TGTACCAGCAGCCGTGGACAGGACCAAGAGACCCAGTACCTC. This codes for CTSSRGQDQETQYL.

The table lists this clonotype with many counts. J is TRBJ1-6 and V is TRBV10-2; no definite D call. CDR1 is WSHSY and CDR2 is SAAADI in the germline V gene. This CDR3 comprises 14 residues. The V end lost 11 bases, the J end lost 6 bases, and 17 bases lay between the germline ends. Here the CDR3 reads CASRPAISNSPLHF. The CDR3 nucleotides read TGCGCCTCAAGACCGGCGATTTCTAATTCACCCCTCCACTTT.

Comment on this clonotype: The germline gene is not matched at one end of the junction; a read error may be the cause. This chain links TRBV11-2 with TRBJ2-7; possibly TRBD2 for D (5 bases). CDR1 and CDR2 from the germline V gene are SGHAT and FQNNGV. The CDR3 runs 13 residues. CDR3 loop: CVSNYRAGYEQYF. CDR3 nucleotide sequence: TGTGTCAGCAACTATAGGGCGGGTTACGAGCAGTACTTC. Variable domain in full (rest from reference TRBV11-2 and TRBJ2-7): EAGVAQSPRYKIIEKRQSVAFWCNPISGHATLYWYQQILGQGPKLLIQFQNNGVVDDSQLPKDRFSAERLKGVDSTLKIQPAKLEDSAVYLCVSNYRAGYEQYFGPGTRLTVT.

About this clonotype itself: It is likely a read error, because the conserved phenylalanine at the end of the CDR3 is missing. The rearrangement joins TRBV11-2 to TRBJ2-5; TRBD2 is a possible D gene (5 bases). CDR3 length equals 15 residues. CDR1 SGHAT and CDR2 FQNNGV come from the germline V gene. As DNA, the CDR3 is TGTGCCAGCACCTTATTCACCGGGATCCAAGAGACCCAGTACTCC. This gives the protein CASTLFTGIQETQYS.

This chain uses TRBV6-5 with TRBJ2-1, with D maybe TRBD1 (6 bases). CDR1 and CDR2 from the germline V gene are MNHEY and SVGAGI. V dropped 4 bases and J dropped 9 bases, with 16 bases sitting between them. This CDR3 has 14 amino acids. CDR3 bases: TGTGCCAGCAGTTTCCAACAGGGTTGGAGTGAGCAGTTCTTC. Residues: CASSFQQGWSEQFF.

The V call is TRBV25-1, the J call TRBJ2-5; D possibly corresponds to TRBD1 (5 bases). V was clipped by 2 bases and J by 5 bases, with 15 bases between them. CDR3 length: 15 amino acids. Germline CDR1 and CDR2: MGHDK and SYGVNS. The CDR3, as DNA: TGTGCCAGCAGTGAACCCAGGGTCTCGGGTGAGACCCAGTACTTC. Amino acid sequence: CASSEPRVSGETQYF.

Note on this clonotype: Since no conserved phenylalanine or tryptophan closes the CDR3, a read error is the likely cause. It is unclear where the CDR3 begins or ends on the DNA, so no DNA is shown, and the CDR3 is as TCRdb lists it. V usage is TRBV6-5 and J usage is TRBJ1-1; the table's D gene call, TRBD1, was not cross checked with the DNA. The CDR3 is 14 amino acids in total, end residues counted. The V gene's germline CDR1 is MNHEY and CDR2 SVGAGI. The CDR3 protein is CVSSSLGRDTEVFS.